This T cell receptor beta chain was observed in a study of T cell responses to AZD1222 COVID-19 vaccine. It was second doses at about 4 or about 12 weeks that were pooled. The J segment lost 8 bases and the V segment lost 10 bases, leaving 14 bases of the junction unmatched. The CDR3 spans 13 residues. Germline V gene sequence: CDR1 SNHLY, CDR2 FYNNEI. Data came from immunoSEQ multiplex PCR; TCRdb stores just in-frame clones and leaves some out. The table has under 35,000 clones, roughly 90% seen once; the top ten hold around 15%. The table lists this clone with a count of one. The sample consisted of peripheral blood, taken 28 days after the second AZD1222 dose. The receptor comes from an adult who received the AZD1222 COVID-19 vaccine. The rearrangement uses TRBV2 and TRBJ2-7; the match to TRBD1 covers 7 bases. The CDR3 region has the DNA TGTGCCATCGGGACAGAGATTCCTACGAAGCAGTACTTC. Translation gives CAIGTEIPTKQYF.